The clone carrying this TCR beta chain has a count of ten or more. Its antigen remains unknown. These data belong to a study of T cells after posttransplantation cyclophosphamide. Study-wide findings and caveats: Recipient CMV seropositivity and CMV reactivation strongly tracked TRB clonality. Later post-transplant blood repertoires were often dominated by donor CD8+ memory clones.

The method was immunoSEQ multiplex PCR; TCRdb's version includes in-frame clones alone and lacks a portion of them. This sample carries 37,000 or so clones, none of them present only once. Peripheral blood was collected from the related graft donor on the marrow donation day. Sequenced sample: PBMCs. The clonotype was recovered from a young man in good health and a related stem cell transplant donor.

CDR3 sequence: CASSLDRSTEAFF. As DNA, the CDR3 is TGTGCCAGCAGCTTAGACAGGTCCACTGAAGCTTTCTTT. This chain connects TRBV7-9 to TRBJ1-1; the D gene is possibly TRBD1 (5 bases). CDR1 and CDR2 from the germline V gene are SEHNR and FQNEAQ (reference sequence). This CDR3 has 13 amino acids. V lost 1 base and J lost 4, with 7 bases in between.